The rows below give T cell receptor beta chains drawn from one sample of a study of cytomegalovirus exposure and HLA in healthy donors. Method: immunoSEQ multiplex PCR; TCRdb's copy keeps in-frame clones and lacks some. Of roughly 180,000 clones listed, about 82% are singletons. The specimen was PBMCs. The receptor set was obtained from a man aged 18 to 35 in good health and CMV-seronegative. Each CDR3 is given with its conserved first and last residue. The D gene is left open where the match is weak.

D gene	J gene	V gene	CDR3 protein
TRBD1	TRBJ2-1	TRBV19	CASSIEDRLYNEQFF
NA	TRBJ1-2	TRBV6-6	CASSYEGLSSLYGYTF
NA	TRBJ1-2	TRBV9	CASSVSPIANLYGYTF
NA	TRBJ1-4	TRBV28	CASSNPGVGEKLFF
TRBD1	TRBJ1-1	TRBV2	CASSSGGTEAFF
TRBD2	TRBJ2-3	TRBV6-5	CASSYSSRGGTDTQYF
TRBD2	TRBJ2-1	TRBV7-9	CASSAVLGPGGPNNEQFF
NA	TRBJ1-5	TRBV2	CASGAEINQPQHF
NA	TRBJ1-4	TRBV28	CASSGQPSIDEKLFF
NA	TRBJ2-3	TRBV15	CATSREGGTDTQYF
NA	TRBJ1-6	TRBV30	CAASSSYNSPLHF
TRBD2	TRBJ2-1	TRBV30	CAWSEGLAGNEQFF
TRBD1	TRBJ2-1	TRBV25-1	CASSQPGQGSNEQFF
NA	TRBJ2-5	TRBV5-1	CASSLRPQRGETQYF
TRBD1	TRBJ2-7	TRBV6-5	CASSYSETGTYEQYF
TRBD1	TRBJ2-1	TRBV18	CASSHGQGLRVRNEQFF
TRBD2	TRBJ2-1	TRBV7-2	CASSLDGSGRWNEQFF